This is a list of T cell receptor beta chains from one sample in a study of blood T cell repertoires in COVID-19. Repertoires were generated with immunoSEQ multiplex PCR, while TCRdb's copy carries only in-frame clones and drops some. Among tens of thousands of clones listed, 80% were seen once. What was sequenced was peripheral blood. The receptors stem from a woman in her sixties or seventies with acute or convalescent COVID-19. CDR3s include the opening cysteine and the closing phenylalanine or tryptophan. The D gene is left open where the match is weak. For some rows the clone size is stated as once, few or many, or as a class when expanded; others skip it.

13	TRBD1	.	TRBV7-2	TRBJ2-2	TGTGCCAGCAGCTCACAGGGGGCCGGGGAGCTGTTTTTT	CASSSQGAGELFF
14	TRBD1	.	TRBV5-1	TRBJ2-7	TGCGCCAGCAGCCCTCGGGACAGGGACTACGAGCAGTACTTC	CASSPRDRDYEQYF
18	.	.	TRBV19	TRBJ1-2	TGTGCCAGTAGTATAGGGGTTCAGGGTCCGCCACACCCCTATGGCTACACCTTC	CASSIGVQGPPHPYGYTF
13	TRBD1	once	TRBV7-6	TRBJ1-5	TGTGCCAGCAGCCTGACAGGGTCTCAGCCCCAGCATTTT	CASSLTGSQPQHF
15	.	.	TRBV6-2/TRBV6-3	TRBJ1-6	TGTGCCAGCAGTTCAAGACACTTGGTAGGATCACCCCTCCACTTT	CASSSRHLVGSPLHF
11	TRBD1	.	TRBV2	TRBJ1-1	TGTGCCAGCCAAGGGACAGTCGATGCTTTCTTT	CASQGTVDAFF
16	TRBD2	.	TRBV29-1	TRBJ2-7	TGCAGCGTTGATGGGACTAGCGGGGGAACCGACTACGAGCAGTACTTC	CSVDGTSGGTDYEQYF
17	.	.	TRBV6-4	TRBJ2-1	TGTGCCAGCAGTCCCGACCTGGGGGGAAGCTCCTACAATGAGCAGTTCTTC	CASSPDLGGSSYNEQFF
14	TRBD2	.	TRBV18	TRBJ2-3	TGTGCCAGCTCCCTCGGACTAGACACAGATACGCAGTATTTT	CASSLGLDTDTQYF
15	.	.	TRBV5-5	TRBJ2-1	TGTGCCAGCAGCTTGGCCGGGGGAACCTACAATGAGCAGTTCTTC	CASSLAGGTYNEQFF
20	TRBD2	.	TRBV3-1/TRBV3-2	TRBJ2-1	TGTGCCAGCAGCCGCCTGGGGGGCGGGGGGACCGTCCCGCAATCGTCGGAGCAGTTCTTC	CASSRLGGGGTVPQSSEQFF
15	TRBD2	.	TRBV4-1	TRBJ2-5	TGCGCCAGCAGCCTGCGGACTAGCCCTAAAGAGACCCAGTACTTC	CASSLRTSPKETQYF
16	TRBD1	.	TRBV5-1	TRBJ1-2	TGCGCCAGCAGCAGGACAGGGGGCCGGGCCGGATATGGCTACACCTTC	CASSRTGGRAGYGYTF
14	.	.	TRBV4-1	TRBJ1-1	TGCGCCAGCAGCCAGACAGGAGTGAACACTGAAGCTTTCTTT	CASSQTGVNTEAFF
15	.	.	TRBV5-6	TRBJ2-3	TGTGCCAGCAGCTTGTTGGCTAGCGTGTCCGATACGCAGTATTTT	CASSLLASVSDTQYF
15	.	.	TRBV5-4	TRBJ1-2	TGTGCCAGCAGCTTGGAATGGCCGGGGTCCTATGGCTACACCTTC	CASSLEWPGSYGYTF
15	.	.	TRBV18	TRBJ1-4	TGTGCCAGCTCCCCTCTGGGGGGGCGAGGTGAAAAACTGTTTTTT	CASSPLGGRGEKLFF
15	.	few	TRBV7-9	TRBJ1-2	TGTGCCAGCAGCTCTTCCGGGGACATTAACTATGGCTACACCTTC	CASSSSGDINYGYTF
13	.	.	TRBV3-1/TRBV3-2	TRBJ2-1	TGTGCCAGCAGCCAATGGACTACCAATGAGCAGTTCTTC	CASSQWTTNEQFF
15	.	.	TRBV6-1	TRBJ2-7	TGTGCCAGCAGTGAAGCGCCTTCTAGTATAAACGAGCAGTACTTC	CASSEAPSSINEQYF
15	.	.	TRBV11-2	TRBJ1-3	TGTGCCAGCAGCTTTCTACAGGGCTCTGGAAACACCATATATTTT	CASSFLQGSGNTIYF
15	.	.	TRBV21-1	TRBJ1-2	TGTGCCAGCATGACAAAACGGTACAGGGCAGGTGGCTACACCTTC	CASMTKRYRAGGYTF
16	TRBD2	.	TRBV5-1	TRBJ2-1	TGCGCCAGCAGCACTGAGCGGGGGGGAGGTTGGAATGAGCAGTTCTTC	CASSTERGGGWNEQFF
16	TRBD2	once	TRBV9	TRBJ2-2	TGTGCCAGCAGCGTTACTAGCGGGGGACACAACGGGGAGCTGTTTTTT	CASSVTSGGHNGELFF
14	.	.	TRBV21-1	TRBJ2-7	TGTGCCAGCAGAGACAGGGCACGGGGCTACGAGCAGTACTTC	CASRDRARGYEQYF